This entry concerns a single TCR beta chain. What it binds is not known. This entry comes from a study of lymphopenia after photon versus proton radiotherapy. Study-level results: Authors raise, but do not show, better survival with proton therapy. After lymphocyte nadir, photon-treated repertoires showed oligoclonal expansion, especially CD8+ Temra.

The repertoire was sequenced with immunoSEQ multiplex PCR; TCRdb's copy has only in-frame clones and lacks some. The sample has about 70,000 clones; 85% to 95% are singletons. The germline gives CDR1 LNHDA, CDR2 SQIVND (reference sequence). J gave up 7 bases and V 5 bases, and 10 bases lay outside the gene matches. The CDR3 is 16 residues long. The input for sequencing was peripheral blood, taken from a patient treated with photon-based radiotherapy. The V and J genes are TRBV19 and TRBJ1-6; the match to TRBD1 covers 8 bases. The sequence came from a woman aged 40 to 55 with cholangiocarcinoma. CDR3 region: CASSFTTGASNSPLHF. CDR3 coding DNA: TGTGCCAGTAGTTTTACGACAGGGGCGTCAAATTCACCCCTCCACTTT.